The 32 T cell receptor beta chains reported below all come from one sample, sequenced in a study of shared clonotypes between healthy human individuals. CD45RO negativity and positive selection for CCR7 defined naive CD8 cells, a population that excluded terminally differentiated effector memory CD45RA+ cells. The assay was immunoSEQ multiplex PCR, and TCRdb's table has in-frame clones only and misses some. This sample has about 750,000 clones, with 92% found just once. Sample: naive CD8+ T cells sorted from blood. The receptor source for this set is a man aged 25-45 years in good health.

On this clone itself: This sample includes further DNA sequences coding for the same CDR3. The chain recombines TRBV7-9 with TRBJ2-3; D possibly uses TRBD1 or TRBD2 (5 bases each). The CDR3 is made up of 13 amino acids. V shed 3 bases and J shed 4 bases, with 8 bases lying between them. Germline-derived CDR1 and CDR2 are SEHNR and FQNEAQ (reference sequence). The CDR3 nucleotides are TGTGCCAGCAGCTTGGGGGTGTCAGATACGCAGTATTTT. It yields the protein CASSLGVSDTQYF.

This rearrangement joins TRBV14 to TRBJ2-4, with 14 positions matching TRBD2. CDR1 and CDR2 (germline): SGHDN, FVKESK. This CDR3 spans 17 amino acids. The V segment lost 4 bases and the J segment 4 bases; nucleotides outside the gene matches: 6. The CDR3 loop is CASSPMTSGREKNIQYF. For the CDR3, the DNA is TGTGCCAGCAGCCCGATGACTAGCGGGAGGGAAAAAAACATTCAGTACTTC. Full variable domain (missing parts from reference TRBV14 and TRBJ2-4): EAGVTQFPSHSVIEKGQTVTLRCDPISGHDNLYWYRRVMGKEIKFLLHFVKESKQDESGMPNNRFLAERTGGTYSTLKVQPAELEDSGVYFCASSPMTSGREKNIQYFGAGTRLSVL.

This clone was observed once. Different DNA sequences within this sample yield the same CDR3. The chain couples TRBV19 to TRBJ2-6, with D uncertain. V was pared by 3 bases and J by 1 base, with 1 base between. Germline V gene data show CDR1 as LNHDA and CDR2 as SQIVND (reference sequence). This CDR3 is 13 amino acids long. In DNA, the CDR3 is TGTGCCAGTAGTATTTCTGGGGCCAACGTCCTGACTTTC. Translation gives CASSISGANVLTF.

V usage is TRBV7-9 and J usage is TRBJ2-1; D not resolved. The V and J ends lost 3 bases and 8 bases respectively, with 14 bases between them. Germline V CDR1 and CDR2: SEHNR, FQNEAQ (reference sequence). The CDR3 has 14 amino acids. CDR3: CASSFNGLVDEQFF. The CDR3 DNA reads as TGTGCCAGCAGCTTCAATGGGCTAGTTGATGAGCAGTTCTTC.

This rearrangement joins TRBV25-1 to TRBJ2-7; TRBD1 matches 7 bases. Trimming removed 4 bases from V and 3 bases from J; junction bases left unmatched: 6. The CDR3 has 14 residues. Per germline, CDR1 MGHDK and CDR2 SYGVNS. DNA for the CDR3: TGTGCCAGCAGTGGCTGGGACAGCATCTACGAGCAGTACTTC. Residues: CASSGWDSIYEQYF.

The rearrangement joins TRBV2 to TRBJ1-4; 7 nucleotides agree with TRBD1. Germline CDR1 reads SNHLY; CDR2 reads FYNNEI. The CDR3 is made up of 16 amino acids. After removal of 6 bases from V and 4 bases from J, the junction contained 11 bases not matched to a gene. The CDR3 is CASRDLTGPHNEKLFF. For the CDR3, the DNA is TGTGCCAGCAGAGATTTGACAGGGCCCCATAATGAAAAACTGTTTTTT.

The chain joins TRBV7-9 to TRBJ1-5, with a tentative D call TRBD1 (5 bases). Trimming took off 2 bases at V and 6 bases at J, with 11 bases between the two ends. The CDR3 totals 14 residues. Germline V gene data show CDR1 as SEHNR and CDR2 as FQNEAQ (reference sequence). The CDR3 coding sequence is TGTGCCAGCAGCTTAAGCCAGGGCGGTCAGCCCCAGCATTTT. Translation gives CASSLSQGGQPQHF.

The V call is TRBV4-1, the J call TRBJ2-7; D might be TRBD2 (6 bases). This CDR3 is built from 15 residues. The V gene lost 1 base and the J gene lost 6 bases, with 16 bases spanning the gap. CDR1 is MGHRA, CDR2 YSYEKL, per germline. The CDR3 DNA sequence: TGCGCCAGCAGCCAAGTTTATCGGGGGTTCCCCGAGCAGTACTTC. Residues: CASSQVYRGFPEQYF.

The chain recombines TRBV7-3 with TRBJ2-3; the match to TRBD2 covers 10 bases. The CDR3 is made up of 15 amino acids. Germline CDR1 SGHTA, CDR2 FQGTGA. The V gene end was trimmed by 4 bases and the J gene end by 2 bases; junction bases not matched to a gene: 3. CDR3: CASSSLAGVTDTQYF. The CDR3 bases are TGTGCCAGCAGCTCCCTAGCGGGGGTCACAGATACGCAGTATTTT.

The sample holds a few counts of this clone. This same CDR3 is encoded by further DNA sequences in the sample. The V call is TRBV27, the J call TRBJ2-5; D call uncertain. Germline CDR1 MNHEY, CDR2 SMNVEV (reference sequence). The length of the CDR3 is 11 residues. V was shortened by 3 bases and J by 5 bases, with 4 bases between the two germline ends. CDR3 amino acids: CASSLGETQYF. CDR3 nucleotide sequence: TGTGCCAGCAGTTTGGGGGAGACCCAGTACTTC.

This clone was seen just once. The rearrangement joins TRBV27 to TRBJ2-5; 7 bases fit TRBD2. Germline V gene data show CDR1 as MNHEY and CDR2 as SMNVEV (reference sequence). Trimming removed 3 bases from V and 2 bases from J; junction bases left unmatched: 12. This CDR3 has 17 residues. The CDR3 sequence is CASSFSVGLAAQETQYF. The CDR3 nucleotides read TGTGCCAGCAGTTTTTCCGTGGGGCTAGCGGCTCAAGAGACCCAGTACTTC.

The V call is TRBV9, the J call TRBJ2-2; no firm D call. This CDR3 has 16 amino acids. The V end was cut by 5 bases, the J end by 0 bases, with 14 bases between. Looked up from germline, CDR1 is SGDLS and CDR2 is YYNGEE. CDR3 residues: CASSLSTAANTGELFF. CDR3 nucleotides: TGTGCCAGCAGTCTTTCCACGGCGGCGAACACCGGGGAGCTGTTTTTT.

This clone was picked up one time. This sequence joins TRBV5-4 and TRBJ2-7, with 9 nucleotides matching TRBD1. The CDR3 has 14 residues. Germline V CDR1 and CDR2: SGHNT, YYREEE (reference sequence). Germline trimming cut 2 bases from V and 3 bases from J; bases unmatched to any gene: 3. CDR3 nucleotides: TGTGCCAGCAGCTTCGACAGGGGGAACTACGAGCAGTACTTC. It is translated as CASSFDRGNYEQYF.

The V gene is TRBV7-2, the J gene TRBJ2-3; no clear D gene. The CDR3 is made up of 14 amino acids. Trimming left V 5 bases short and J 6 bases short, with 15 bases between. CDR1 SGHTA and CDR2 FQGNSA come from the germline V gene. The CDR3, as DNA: TGTGCCAGCAGCCCCCGTGAAGTGGAGGATACGCAGTATTTT. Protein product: CASSPREVEDTQYF.

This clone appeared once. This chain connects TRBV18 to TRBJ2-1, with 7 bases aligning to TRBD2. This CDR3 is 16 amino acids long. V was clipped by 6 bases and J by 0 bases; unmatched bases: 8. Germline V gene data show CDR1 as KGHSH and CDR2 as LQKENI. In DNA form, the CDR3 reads TGTGCCAGCTCCACCCCGACGGGAGGCTCCTACAATGAGCAGTTCTTC. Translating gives CASSTPTGGSYNEQFF.

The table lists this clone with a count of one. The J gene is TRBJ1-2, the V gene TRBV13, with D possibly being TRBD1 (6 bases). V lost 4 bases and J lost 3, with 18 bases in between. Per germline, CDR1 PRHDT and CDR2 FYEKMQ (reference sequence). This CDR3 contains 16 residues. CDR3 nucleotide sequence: TGTGCCAGCAGCTACGAGGGGGTACCGGGCGACTATGGCTACACCTTC. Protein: CASSYEGVPGDYGYTF.

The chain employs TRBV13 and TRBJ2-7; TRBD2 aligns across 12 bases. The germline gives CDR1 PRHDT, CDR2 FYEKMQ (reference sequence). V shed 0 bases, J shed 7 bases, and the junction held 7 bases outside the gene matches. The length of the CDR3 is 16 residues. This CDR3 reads CASSLGPSGRAWEQYF. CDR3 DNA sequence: TGTGCCAGCAGCTTAGGACCTAGCGGGAGGGCCTGGGAGCAGTACTTC.

The CDR3 loop is CASSATGTDLSYEQYF. CDR3 DNA: TGTGCCAGCAGCGCTACCGGGACGGACCTCTCCTACGAGCAGTACTTC. This chain joins TRBV9 and TRBJ2-7; D may be TRBD1 or TRBD2 (5 bases each). The length of the CDR3 is 16 residues. V lost 3 bases, J lost 0 bases, and 16 bases lay in between. Looked up from germline, CDR1 is SGDLS and CDR2 is YYNGEE.

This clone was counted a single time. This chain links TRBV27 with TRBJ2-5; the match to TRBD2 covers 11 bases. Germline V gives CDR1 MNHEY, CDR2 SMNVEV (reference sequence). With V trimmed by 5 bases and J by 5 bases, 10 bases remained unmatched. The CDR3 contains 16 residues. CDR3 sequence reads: CASSQGTSGIAETQYF. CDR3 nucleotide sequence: TGTGCCAGCAGTCAAGGGACTAGCGGAATAGCGGAGACCCAGTACTTC.

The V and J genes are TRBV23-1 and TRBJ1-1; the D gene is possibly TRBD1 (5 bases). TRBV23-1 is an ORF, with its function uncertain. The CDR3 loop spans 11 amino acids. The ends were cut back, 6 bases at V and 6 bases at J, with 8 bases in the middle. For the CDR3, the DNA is TGCGCCAGCAGCCTGGGACCTGAAGCTTTCTTT. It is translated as CASSLGPEAFF.

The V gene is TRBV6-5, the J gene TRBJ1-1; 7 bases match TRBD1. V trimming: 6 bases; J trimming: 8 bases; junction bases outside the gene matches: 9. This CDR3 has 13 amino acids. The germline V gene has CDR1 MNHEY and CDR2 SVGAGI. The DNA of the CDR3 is TGTGCCAGCAGCTATAAGACAGGGAGGGAAGCTTTCTTT. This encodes CASSYKTGREAFF.

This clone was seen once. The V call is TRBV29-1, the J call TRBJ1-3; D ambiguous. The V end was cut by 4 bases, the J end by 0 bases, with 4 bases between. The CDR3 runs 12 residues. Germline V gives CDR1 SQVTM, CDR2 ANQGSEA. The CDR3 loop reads CSVGASGNTIYF. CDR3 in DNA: TGCAGCGTTGGTGCCTCTGGAAACACCATATATTTT.

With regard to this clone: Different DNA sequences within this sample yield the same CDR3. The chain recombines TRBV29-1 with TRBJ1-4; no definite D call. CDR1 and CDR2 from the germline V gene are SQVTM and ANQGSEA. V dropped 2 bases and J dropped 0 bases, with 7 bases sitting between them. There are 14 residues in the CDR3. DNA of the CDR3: TGCAGCGTTGAATTGGCTGCAACTAATGAAAAACTGTTTTTT. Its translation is CSVELAATNEKLFF.

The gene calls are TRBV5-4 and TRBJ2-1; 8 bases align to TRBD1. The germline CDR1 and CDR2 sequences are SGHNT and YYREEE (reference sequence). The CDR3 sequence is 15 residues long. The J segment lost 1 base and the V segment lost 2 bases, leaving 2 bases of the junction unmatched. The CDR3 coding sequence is TGTGCCAGCAGCTTTCAGGGGGCGTCCTACAATGAGCAGTTCTTC. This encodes CASSFQGASYNEQFF.

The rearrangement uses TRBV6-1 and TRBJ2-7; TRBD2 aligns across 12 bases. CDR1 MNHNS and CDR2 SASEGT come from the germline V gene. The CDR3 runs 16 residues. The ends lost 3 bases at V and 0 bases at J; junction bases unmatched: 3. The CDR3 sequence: CASSELLAGGSYEQYF. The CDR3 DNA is TGTGCCAGCAGTGAGCTACTAGCGGGAGGCTCCTACGAGCAGTACTTC.

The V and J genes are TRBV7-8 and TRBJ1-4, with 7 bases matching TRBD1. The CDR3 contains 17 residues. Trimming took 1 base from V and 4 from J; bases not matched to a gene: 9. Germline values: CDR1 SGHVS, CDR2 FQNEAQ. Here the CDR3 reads CASSLVVQGSRNEKLFF. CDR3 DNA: TGTGCCAGCAGCTTAGTCGTACAGGGGTCTCGTAATGAAAAACTGTTTTTT. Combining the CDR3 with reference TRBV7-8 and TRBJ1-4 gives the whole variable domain GAGVSQSPRYKVAKRGQDVALRCDPISGHVSLFWYQQALGQGPEFLTYFQNEAQLDKSGLPSDRFFAERPEGSVSTLKIQRTQQEDSAVYLCASSLVVQGSRNEKLFFGSGTQLSVL.

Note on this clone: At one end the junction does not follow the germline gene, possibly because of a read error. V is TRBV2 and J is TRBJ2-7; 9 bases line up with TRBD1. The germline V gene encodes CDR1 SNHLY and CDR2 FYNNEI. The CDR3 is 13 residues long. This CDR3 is CASSEGTGLSRGF. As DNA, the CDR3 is TGTGCCAGCAGTGAGGGGACAGGGCTTTCCAGGGGGTTC. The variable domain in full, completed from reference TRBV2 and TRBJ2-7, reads EPEVTQTPSHQVTQMGQEVILRCVPISNHLYFYWYRQILGQKVEFLVSFYNNEISEKSEIFDDQFSVERPDGSNFTLKIRSTKLEDSAMYFCASSEGTGLSRGFGPGTRLTVT.

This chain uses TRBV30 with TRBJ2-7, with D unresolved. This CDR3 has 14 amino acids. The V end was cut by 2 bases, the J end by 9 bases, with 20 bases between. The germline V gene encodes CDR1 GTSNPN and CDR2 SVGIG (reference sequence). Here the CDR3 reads CAWSSAPGVRMQYF. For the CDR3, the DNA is TGTGCCTGGAGTTCAGCTCCTGGCGTCCGTATGCAGTACTTC.

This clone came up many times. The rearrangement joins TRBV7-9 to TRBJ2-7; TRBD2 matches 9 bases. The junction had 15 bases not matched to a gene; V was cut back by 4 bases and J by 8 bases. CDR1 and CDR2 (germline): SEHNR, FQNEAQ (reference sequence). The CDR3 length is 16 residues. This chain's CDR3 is CASSSLAGTIPFQQYF. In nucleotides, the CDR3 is TGTGCCAGCAGCTCCCTAGCGGGAACTATCCCATTCCAGCAGTACTTC.

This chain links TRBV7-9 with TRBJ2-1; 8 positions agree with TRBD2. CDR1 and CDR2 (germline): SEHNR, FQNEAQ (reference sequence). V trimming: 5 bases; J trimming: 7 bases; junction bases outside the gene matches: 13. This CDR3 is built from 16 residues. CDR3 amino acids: CASSPEAGTRFNEQFF. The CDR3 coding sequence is TGTGCCAGCAGCCCAGAAGCCGGGACTAGATTTAATGAGCAGTTCTTC.

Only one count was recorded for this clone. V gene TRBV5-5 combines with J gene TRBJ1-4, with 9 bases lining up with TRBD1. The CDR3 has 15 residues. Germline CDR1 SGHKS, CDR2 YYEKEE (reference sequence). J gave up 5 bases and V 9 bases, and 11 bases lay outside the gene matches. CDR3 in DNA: TGTGCCACCACGTTGGGACAGGGACCAAATGAAAAACTGTTTTTT. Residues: CATTLGQGPNEKLFF.

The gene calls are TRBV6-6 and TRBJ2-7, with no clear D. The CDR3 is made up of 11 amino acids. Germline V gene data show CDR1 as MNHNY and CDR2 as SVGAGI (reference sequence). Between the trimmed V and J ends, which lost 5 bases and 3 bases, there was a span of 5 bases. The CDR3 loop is CASSGNYEQYF. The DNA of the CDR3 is TGTGCCAGCAGTGGTAACTACGAGCAGTACTTC.